The entry below gives a single T cell receptor beta chain sequence along with its context. Germline V gene sequence: CDR1 SGHVS, CDR2 FNYEAQ. This CDR3 contains 13 residues. V lost 1 base and J 11 bases, leaving 14 bases between the germline ends. Per the original methods: Reference gene primer amplification gave nucleated cell count estimates. Clones were read by immunoSEQ multiplex PCR, and TCRdb kept only the in-frame ones, dropping some. That table gives V, J and clone size, and the DNA gave D and trimming. This sample has a few hundred thousand clones, with 86% found just once. These data come from a study of blood T cell repertoires in COVID-19. In the study overall: The United States, Italy and Spain were the sources of the acute and convalescent COVID-19 samples. The cDNA or gDNA used as material had been derived from T cells, B-cell-depleted T cells, or PBMCs.

The J gene is TRBJ1-1, the V gene TRBV7-6, with D uncertain. This clonotype was obtained from a man aged 30 to 45 who had recovered from COVID-19. Sequencing was done on a sample of peripheral blood. The CDR3 DNA follows: TGTGCCAGCAGCTTAGTAAGCGATCGTGTTGCTTTCTTT. Protein sequence: CASSLVSDRVAFF.